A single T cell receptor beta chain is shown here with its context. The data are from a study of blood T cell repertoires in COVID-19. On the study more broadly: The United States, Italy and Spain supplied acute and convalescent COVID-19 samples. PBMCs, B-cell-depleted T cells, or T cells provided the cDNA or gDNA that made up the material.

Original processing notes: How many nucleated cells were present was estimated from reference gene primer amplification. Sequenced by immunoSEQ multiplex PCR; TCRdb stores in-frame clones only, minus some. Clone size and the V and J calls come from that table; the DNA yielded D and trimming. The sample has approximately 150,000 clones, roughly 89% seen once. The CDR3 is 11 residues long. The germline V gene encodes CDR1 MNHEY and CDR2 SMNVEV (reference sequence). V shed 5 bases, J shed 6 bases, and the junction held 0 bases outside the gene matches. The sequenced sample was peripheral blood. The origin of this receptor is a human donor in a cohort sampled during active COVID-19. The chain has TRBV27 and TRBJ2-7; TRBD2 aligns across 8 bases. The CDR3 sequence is CASSRGGEQYF. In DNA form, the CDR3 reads TGTGCCAGCAGTCGGGGGGGCGAGCAGTACTTC.